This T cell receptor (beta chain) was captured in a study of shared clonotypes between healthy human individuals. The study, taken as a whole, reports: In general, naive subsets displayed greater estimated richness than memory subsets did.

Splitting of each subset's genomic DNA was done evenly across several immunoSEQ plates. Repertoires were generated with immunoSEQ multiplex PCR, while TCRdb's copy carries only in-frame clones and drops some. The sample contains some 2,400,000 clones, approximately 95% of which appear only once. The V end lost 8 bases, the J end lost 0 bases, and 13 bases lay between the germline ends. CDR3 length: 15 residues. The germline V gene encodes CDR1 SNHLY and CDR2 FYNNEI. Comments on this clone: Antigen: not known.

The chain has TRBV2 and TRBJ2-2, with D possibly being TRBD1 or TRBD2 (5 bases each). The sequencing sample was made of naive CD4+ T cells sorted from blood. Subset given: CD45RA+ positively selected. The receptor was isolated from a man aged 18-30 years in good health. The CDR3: CASLGRSTNTGELFF. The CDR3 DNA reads TGTGCCAGCTTGGGACGGTCAACGAACACCGGGGAGCTGTTTTTT.